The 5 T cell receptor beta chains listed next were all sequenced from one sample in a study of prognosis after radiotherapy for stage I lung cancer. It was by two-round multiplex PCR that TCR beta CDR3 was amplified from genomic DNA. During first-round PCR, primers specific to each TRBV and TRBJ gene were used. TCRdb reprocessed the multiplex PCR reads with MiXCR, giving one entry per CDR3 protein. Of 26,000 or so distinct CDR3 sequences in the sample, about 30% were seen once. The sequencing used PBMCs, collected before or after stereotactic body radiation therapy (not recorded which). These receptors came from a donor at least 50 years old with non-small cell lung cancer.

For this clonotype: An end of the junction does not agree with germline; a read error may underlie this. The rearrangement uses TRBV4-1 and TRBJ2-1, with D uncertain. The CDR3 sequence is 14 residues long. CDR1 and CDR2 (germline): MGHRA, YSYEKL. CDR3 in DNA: TGCGCCAGCAGCCAAGTGGTGATCCGTAATGGGCAGTTCTTC. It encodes CASSQVVIRNGQFF.

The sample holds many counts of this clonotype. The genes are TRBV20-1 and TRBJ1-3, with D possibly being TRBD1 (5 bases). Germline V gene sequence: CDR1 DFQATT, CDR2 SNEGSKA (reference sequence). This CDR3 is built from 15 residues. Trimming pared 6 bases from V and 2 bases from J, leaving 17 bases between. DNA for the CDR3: TGCAGTGCCGAGGGGCCGGAAAACCCTGGAAACACCATATATTTT. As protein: CSAEGPENPGNTIYF.

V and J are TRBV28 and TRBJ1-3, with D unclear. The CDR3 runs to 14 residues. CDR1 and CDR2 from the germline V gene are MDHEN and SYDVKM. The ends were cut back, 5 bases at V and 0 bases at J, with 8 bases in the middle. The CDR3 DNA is TGTGCCAGCAGTCCCTACACCTCTGGAAACACCATATATTTT. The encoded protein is CASSPYTSGNTIYF.

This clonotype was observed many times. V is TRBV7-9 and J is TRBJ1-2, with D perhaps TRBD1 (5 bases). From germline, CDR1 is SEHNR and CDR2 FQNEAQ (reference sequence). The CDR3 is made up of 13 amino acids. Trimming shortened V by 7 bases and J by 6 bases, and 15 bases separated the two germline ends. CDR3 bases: TGTGCCAGCAACTCTCGCCGGGGGGATGGCTACACCTTC. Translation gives CASNSRRGDGYTF.

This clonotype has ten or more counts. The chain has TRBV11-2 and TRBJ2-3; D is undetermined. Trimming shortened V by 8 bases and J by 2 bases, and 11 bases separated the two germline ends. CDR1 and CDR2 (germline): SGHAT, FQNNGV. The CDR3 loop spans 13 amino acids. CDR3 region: CASALQPTDTQYF. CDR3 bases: TGTGCCAGCGCCCTCCAGCCCACAGATACGCAGTATTTT.